Each of the 21 T cell receptor beta chains below was sequenced from the same sample in a study of blood T cell repertoires in COVID-19. Profiled with immunoSEQ multiplex PCR; TCRdb holds only in-frame clones, not every one. The repertoire includes some 430,000 clones, about nine tenths of them detected once, and approximately 0.65% sits in the top ten. The sample was PBMCs or T cells enriched from blood (not recorded which). The receptors shown here come from a man aged 18 to 30 who had recovered from COVID-19.

This chain joins TRBV10-3 and TRBJ2-5; 9 bases line up with TRBD2. V shed 3 bases, J shed 4 bases, and the junction held 3 bases outside the gene matches. The germline V gene encodes CDR1 ENHRY and CDR2 SYGVKD. CDR3 length equals 14 residues. Written as DNA, the CDR3 is TGTGCCATCAGTGATGCGGGAGGGGCAGAGACCCAGTACTTC. Translation gives CAISDAGGAETQYF.

The chain uses TRBV28 and TRBJ2-5, with 7 positions matching TRBD1. This CDR3 comprises 16 residues. CDR1 MDHEN and CDR2 SYDVKM come from the germline V gene. The trim removed 6 bases at V and 4 bases at J, leaving 14 bases unmatched. In DNA form, the CDR3 reads TGTGCCAGCAGCCGTAATCCGGGACAGTTCTCAGAGACCCAGTACTTC. It is translated as CASSRNPGQFSETQYF.

The chain employs TRBV30 and TRBJ1-3; tentative D call: TRBD1 (6 bases). Trimming stripped 5 bases from V and 0 bases from J, with 11 bases between. In germline, CDR1 is GTSNPN, CDR2 SVGIG (reference sequence). The CDR3 spans 14 residues. CDR3 loop: CAWGQTSSGNTIYF. DNA for the CDR3: TGTGCCTGGGGACAGACTAGCTCTGGAAACACCATATATTTT.

The rearrangement joins TRBV18 to TRBJ1-2, with D possibly TRBD1 on 6 matching bases. With 2 bases removed from V and 6 bases from J, the gap between germline ends came to 13 bases. The CDR3 is 14 amino acids. Germline V gene data show CDR1 as KGHSH and CDR2 as LQKENI. CDR3 sequence: CASSPSGVGNGYTF. The CDR3 DNA reads TGTGCCAGCTCACCATCAGGGGTCGGGAATGGCTACACCTTC.

The chain has TRBV18 and TRBJ1-5; no clear D gene. The V end lost 3 bases, the J end lost 1 base, and 13 bases lay between the germline ends. Germline CDR1 is KGHSH and CDR2 is LQKENI. This CDR3 is built from 16 residues. The CDR3 sequence: CASSPQPPMSNQPQHF. In DNA, the CDR3 is TGTGCCAGCTCACCTCAACCCCCTATGAGCAATCAGCCCCAGCATTTT.

The V and J genes are TRBV5-6 and TRBJ2-7, with 7 bases identical to TRBD1. The germline V gene has CDR1 SGHDT and CDR2 YYEEEE. The CDR3 extends over 14 amino acids. V was pared by 4 bases and J by 2 bases, with 6 bases of the junction left unmatched. The CDR3 bases are TGTGCCAGCAGCAGCAGGGGGATTACCTACGAGCAGTACTTC. It encodes CASSSRGITYEQYF.

The chain couples TRBV7-8 to TRBJ2-6; 9 bases line up with TRBD1. CDR1 SGHVS and CDR2 FQNEAQ come from the germline V gene. V dropped 5 bases and J dropped 3; count of bases not matched to a gene: 11. This CDR3 is 18 amino acids long. The CDR3 DNA follows: TGTGCCAGCAGCCCGAGGACAGGGGTAAATTTTGGGGCCAACGTCCTGACTTTC. It specifies CASSPRTGVNFGANVLTF. The full variable domain, its missing parts supplied by reference TRBV7-8 and TRBJ2-6, is GAGVSQSPRYKVAKRGQDVALRCDPISGHVSLFWYQQALGQGPEFLTYFQNEAQLDKSGLPSDRFFAERPEGSVSTLKIQRTQQEDSAVYLCASSPRTGVNFGANVLTFGAGSRLTVL.

V usage is TRBV27 and J usage is TRBJ1-2; a weak D match, TRBD1 (5 bases). V lost 2 bases and J lost 6, with 13 bases in between. The CDR3 is 14 amino acids. The germline V gene has CDR1 MNHEY and CDR2 SMNVEV (reference sequence). The CDR3 sequence is CASSLGTGEDGYTF. The CDR3 DNA reads TGTGCCAGCAGTTTAGGTACAGGAGAAGATGGCTACACCTTC.

This sequence joins TRBV5-1 and TRBJ2-7; 7 nucleotides agree with TRBD2. The ends lost 0 bases at V and 0 bases at J; junction bases unmatched: 9. The CDR3 has 17 residues. CDR1 and CDR2 (germline): SGHRS, YFSETQ. CDR3 sequence: CASSLDVTASGSYEQYF. The CDR3 DNA is TGCGCCAGCAGCTTGGACGTGACGGCTAGCGGCTCCTACGAGCAGTACTTC.

V gene TRBV9 combines with J gene TRBJ2-1; D unclear. The CDR3 has 13 residues. The V gene's germline CDR1 is SGDLS and CDR2 YYNGEE. Between the trimmed V and J ends, which lost 4 bases and 7 bases, there was a span of 12 bases. The CDR3: CASSPRYSNEQFF. DNA of the CDR3: TGTGCCAGCAGCCCCCGCTACTCGAATGAGCAGTTCTTC.

The V call is TRBV7-9, the J call TRBJ2-7, with 8 bases lining up with TRBD2. The germline V gene encodes CDR1 SEHNR and CDR2 FQNEAQ (reference sequence). CDR3 length equals 15 residues. Unmatched junction bases numbered 5, after V lost 4 bases and J lost 0 bases. The chain's CDR3 is CASSSFGRASYEQYF. CDR3 DNA sequence: TGTGCCAGCAGCTCGTTCGGGAGGGCCTCCTACGAGCAGTACTTC.

The V and J genes are TRBV3-1 (or the pseudogene TRBV3-2) and TRBJ1-3; no firm D call. CDR1 and CDR2 (germline): LGHDT, YNNKEL (reference sequence). V was shortened by 1 base and J by 11 bases, with 12 bases between the two germline ends. There are 13 residues in the CDR3. The CDR3 loop reads CASSQARQGSIYF. In nucleotides, the CDR3 is TGTGCCAGCAGCCAAGCCCGACAAGGCTCCATATATTTT.

This chain joins TRBV4-2 and TRBJ1-3; D remains ambiguous. V lost 0 bases and J lost 0, with 18 bases in between. Germline CDR1 reads LGHNA; CDR2 reads YNFKEQ. The CDR3 is 19 amino acids. This CDR3 is CASSQEKFGQAHSGNTIYF. CDR3 nucleotide sequence: TGTGCCAGCAGCCAAGAAAAATTCGGTCAGGCCCACTCTGGAAACACCATATATTTT.

The chain combines TRBV28 with TRBJ1-4; D not certain. Germline assignment: CDR1 MDHEN and CDR2 SYDVKM. CDR3 length: 16 residues. Trimming removed 6 bases from V and 5 bases from J, with 19 bases in between. CDR3 sequence reads: CASSPLGEGANEKLFF. The CDR3 bases are TGTGCCAGCAGCCCCCTGGGAGAAGGTGCCAATGAAAAACTGTTTTTT.

The V gene is TRBV30, the J gene TRBJ1-1; D is perhaps TRBD1 (5 bases). Germline assignment: CDR1 GTSNPN and CDR2 SVGIG (reference sequence). The CDR3 contains 14 residues. The V gene lost 3 bases and the J gene lost 1 base, with 12 bases spanning the gap. Here the CDR3 DNA reads TGTGCCTGGAGGCAGGAGACAGCGAACACTGAAGCTTTCTTT. Protein sequence: CAWRQETANTEAFF.

This rearrangement joins TRBV4-1 to TRBJ1-4; 7 positions agree with TRBD1. This CDR3 region has 15 residues. With 6 bases clipped from V and 5 bases from J, the junction kept 9 bases outside the gene matches. Germline CDR1 MGHRA, CDR2 YSYEKL. The CDR3 sequence: CASSRQGQLNEKLFF. The CDR3 region has the DNA TGCGCCAGCAGTCGTCAGGGACAGCTGAATGAAAAACTGTTTTTT.

The rearrangement joins TRBV2 to TRBJ2-2, with 9 bases lining up with TRBD2. The CDR3 contains 14 residues. The J segment lost 4 bases and the V segment lost 10 bases, leaving 7 bases of the junction unmatched. Germline loops: CDR1 SNHLY, CDR2 FYNNEI. The CDR3 region is CAIPSGEPTGELFF. In nucleotides, the CDR3 is TGTGCCATCCCTAGCGGGGAGCCCACCGGGGAGCTGTTTTTT.

The chain is built from TRBV10-3 and TRBJ2-1, with D maybe TRBD2 (6 bases). Looked up from germline, CDR1 is ENHRY and CDR2 is SYGVKD. The germline V and J ends were trimmed by 4 bases and 4 bases, with 11 bases remaining between them. The CDR3 is 14 amino acids. CDR3 sequence (DNA): TGTGCCATCAGTGGTGGGAGGCGGTACAATGAGCAGTTCTTC. Translation: CAISGGRRYNEQFF.

The chain links TRBV28 to TRBJ2-1, with D unclear. In germline, CDR1 is MDHEN, CDR2 SYDVKM. The V end lost 5 bases, the J end lost 10 bases, and 21 bases lay between the germline ends. This CDR3 is 15 amino acids long. The CDR3 nucleotides are TGTGCCAGCAGTCCCCGGTTGTCTGGCGGAGACGAGCAGTTCTTC. Its translation is CASSPRLSGGDEQFF.

The V and J genes are TRBV2 and TRBJ2-4; 12 nucleotides match TRBD1. CDR3 length: 18 residues. The junction had 9 bases not matched to a gene; V was cut back by 6 bases and J by 0 bases. Germline CDR1 is SNHLY and CDR2 is FYNNEI. CDR3 sequence reads: CASRGQGAPGIAKNIQYF. CDR3 DNA sequence: TGTGCCAGCAGGGGACAGGGGGCGCCCGGGATAGCCAAAAACATTCAGTACTTC. Using reference TRBV2 and TRBJ2-4 for the parts outside the CDR3, the full variable domain is EPEVTQTPSHQVTQMGQEVILRCVPISNHLYFYWYRQILGQKVEFLVSFYNNEISEKSEIFDDQFSVERPDGSNFTLKIRSTKLEDSAMYFCASRGQGAPGIAKNIQYFGAGTRLSVL.

V gene TRBV6-5 combines with J gene TRBJ2-7; possible D gene TRBD2, 5 bases. Germline V gene data show CDR1 as MNHEY and CDR2 as SVGAGI. Trimming removed 2 bases from V and 6 bases from J, with 8 bases in between. The CDR3 runs 12 residues. CDR3 bases: TGTGCCAGCAGTTACAGTGGACTCGAGCAGTACTTC. It is translated as CASSYSGLEQYF.